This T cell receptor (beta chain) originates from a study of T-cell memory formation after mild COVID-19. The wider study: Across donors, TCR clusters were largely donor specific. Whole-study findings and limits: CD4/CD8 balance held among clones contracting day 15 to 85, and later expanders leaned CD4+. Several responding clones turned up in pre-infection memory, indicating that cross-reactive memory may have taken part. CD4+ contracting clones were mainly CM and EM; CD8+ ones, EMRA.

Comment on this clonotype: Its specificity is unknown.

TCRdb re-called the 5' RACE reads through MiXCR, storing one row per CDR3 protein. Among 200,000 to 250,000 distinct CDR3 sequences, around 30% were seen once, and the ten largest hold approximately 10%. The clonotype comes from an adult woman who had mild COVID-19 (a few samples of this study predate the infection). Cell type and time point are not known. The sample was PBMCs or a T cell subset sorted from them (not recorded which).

The CDR3 sequence is CASSMNSGGTDTQYF. Here the CDR3 DNA reads TGTGCCAGTAGTATGAATAGCGGGGGCACAGATACGCAGTATTTT. The chain is built from TRBV19 and TRBJ2-3, with TRBD2 matching over 8 bases. CDR1 and CDR2 (germline): LNHDA, SQIVND (reference sequence). The CDR3 consists of 15 residues. V shed 3 bases, J shed 1 base, and the junction held 3 bases outside the gene matches.